The sequence of this T cell receptor (beta chain) was determined in a study of T cells in Graves' hyperthyroidism and ophthalmopathy (dated by TCRdb to about 2019). About the study as a whole: Peripheral blood samples were taken at the time of initial diagnosis, prior to any treatment. A discovery cohort of about a hundred patients, approximately 45 with Graves' ophthalmopathy and about 60 with stable Graves' hyperthyroidism, was used to find distinguishing TCR V-J signatures. Whether ophthalmopathy could be predicted prospectively was tested in an independent validation cohort made up of approximately 19 hyperthyroidism patients plus 17 patients who later progressed to ophthalmopathy. The 100 discovery patients were divided at random into training and test sets in a 7:3 ratio. In addition, the study compared T-cell repertoires in thyroid tissue and in blood from roughly 6 Graves' hyperthyroidism patients. Following sampling, methimazole starting at 30 mg daily was given to hyperthyroidism patients, and high-dose intravenous methylprednisolone was given to ophthalmopathy patients. According to the paper, TCR Vbeta CDR3 sequencing was carried out on approximately 140 peripheral blood samples, which came from approximately 41 ophthalmopathy, approximately 78 hyperthyroidism and 17 progressor patients.

There are a few counts of this clonotype. Its antigen has not been determined. No much larger clonotype is one base removed from it; base qualities were not supplied. TCR beta CDR3 regions were amplified from RNA transcripts. A first-round RT-PCR of the TCR CDR3 used the HTBI primer set with the Qiagen OneStep RT-PCR kit. Libraries were constructed in a second round of multiplex PCR, after which size selection and purification were performed. Paired-end sequencing of the libraries was performed with 100 bp reads on an Illumina HiSeq2000. The original pipeline was this. SOAPnuke was used to process the raw data, throwing out any read that contained adapters or uncalled bases, had a mean Phred below 15, or lacked an exact constant-primer or identifier match. COPE v1.2.5 was used to merge high-quality paired reads, and clonotypes were defined as unique nucleotide sequences. MiTCR v1.1 was used to align clonotypes to the IMGT TRBV, TRBD and TRBJ reference segments. The analysis included only V-J combinations with a frequency above 0.0001, which together covered roughly 99% of the repertoires. The TCS score was defined as the ratio of F50 (clonal expansion) to E x V (chaos), calculated using BLOSUM62-based TCRdist between CDR3 peptides within each V-J. Welch's t-statistics and random forest reduced roughly 540 V-J features to 10 to 15, which were used in a naive Bayes classifier (R e1071). The public reads were quality trimmed at Q25 with fastp and then assembled into clones with MiXCR by TCRdb, keeping productive beta chains. Under each unique CDR3 protein, matching rows form one entry showing the most common genes and DNA. TCRdb's processing, not the authors', yielded these V and J calls. The sample table holds some 150,000 distinct CDR3 sequences, of which approximately 24% were seen once. The ten largest clones capture about 67% of the sample.

Overall study outcomes, separate from this receptor: In validation, progression to ophthalmopathy was predicted by the model with 65% to 71% sensitivity and 72.22% specificity, a median of approximately 6.5 months before onset. A model built on a 13 V-J signature distinguished ophthalmopathy from stable hyperthyroidism, reaching 85% to 90% sensitivity and about 81% specificity in cross-validation and 80%/75% in testing. Blood samples also contained most of the expanded thyroid clonotypes (frequency above 0.001), which suggests that blood repertoires may reflect thyroid immune responses. No statistical method was used to fix the sample size in advance, and group allocation was not hidden from the investigators.

Hyperthyroidism patients were aged 18 to 65 years and newly diagnosed, with disease duration of less than 2 months. The study excluded patients with uncontrolled infections, other autoimmune diseases, pregnancy or lactation. Diagnoses were based on clinical symptoms, serum thyroxine and TRAb, thyroid ultrasound and orbital computed tomography. Blood from progressor patients was collected at the time of first diagnosis with hyperthyroidism, before any ophthalmopathy symptoms had appeared. PBMCs were separated from approximately 10 ml of fresh peripheral blood using Ficoll-Paque density gradient centrifugation. Progressor patients were first diagnosed with Graves' hyperthyroidism and then developed ophthalmopathy during follow-up. Total RNA was extracted using Trizol reagent, and RNA quality was assessed on an Agilent 2100 Bioanalyzer. Trimming accounts for 5 bases at V and 0 bases at J, while the number of junction bases matched to no gene is 16. CDR1 and CDR2 were assigned from the germline V gene as SNHLY and FYNNEI. Including cysteine and phenylalanine, the CDR3 has 19 amino acids. Of all the DNA, just the CDR3 is kept, 57 bases in frame from base 1.

Rearrangement joined TRBV2 to TRBJ1-5, and 7 junction bases match TRBD1. The sequence was collected from a woman aged 45-65 years with Graves' hyperthyroidism that later progressed to Graves' ophthalmopathy. Specimen: blood. The nucleotide sequence is TGTGCCAGCAGTCGACCAACCGGACAGGACAACCATAGCAATCAGCCCCAGCATTTT. Its protein product is CASSRPTGQDNHSNQPQHF.